This T cell receptor beta chain stems from a study of cytomegalovirus exposure and HLA in healthy donors. Germline assignment: CDR1 MNHEY and CDR2 SMNVEV (reference sequence). This CDR3 is 14 amino acids long. Trimming left V 0 bases short and J 1 base short, with 4 bases between. Produced via immunoSEQ multiplex PCR; TCRdb's table is partial and in-frame only. Of around 130,000 clones listed, around 92% are singletons. This chain links TRBV27 with TRBJ2-1; D not certain. This receptor was obtained from a man aged 30 to 39 in good health and CMV-seronegative. The specimen sequenced was PBMCs. Here the CDR3 DNA reads TGTGCCAGCAGTTTATCCCCGTCCTACAATGAGCAGTTCTTC. This sequence encodes CASSLSPSYNEQFF.